The source of this TCR beta chain is a study of blood T cell repertoires in COVID-19. V was pared by 0 bases and J by 6 bases, with 20 bases between. The length of the CDR3 is 17 residues. Germline V gene sequence: CDR1 SGDLS, CDR2 YYNGEE. Libraries were prepared by immunoSEQ multiplex PCR; TCRdb keeps only in-frame clonotypes and omits some of them. Of a few hundred thousand clones listed, about nine tenths are singletons. The chain uses TRBV9 and TRBJ2-3, with D possibly TRBD1 on 6 matching bases. The TCR sequence derives from a woman aged 40 to 50 with acute or convalescent COVID-19. Sequenced: peripheral blood. The CDR3: CASSVATTGFFEDTQYF. The CDR3, as DNA: TGTGCCAGCAGCGTAGCTACCACAGGGTTTTTTGAGGATACGCAGTATTTT.